Listed below are T cell receptor beta chains from one sample, sequenced in a study of somatic mutations in cytotoxic T cells in rheumatoid arthritis. Repertoires were generated with immunoSEQ multiplex PCR, while TCRdb's copy carries only in-frame clones and drops some. The sample has 20,000 to 25,000 clones, about 86% seen once. The material sequenced was CD8+ T cells sorted from blood. The receptors here all came from a woman aged 45 to 65 in good health. CDR3s include the opening cysteine and the closing phenylalanine or tryptophan. Fields, in order: J gene, D gene, V gene, clone size, CDR3 DNA, CDR3 protein. A D gene is named only where the DNA matches it firmly. Size tells how often a clone was seen (once, few, many) or the class of an expanded clone, and some rows leave it out.

>TRBJ2-1|-|TRBV5-1|-
TGCGCCAGCAGCCCAACAGGGTTTGACTCCTACAATGAGCAGTTCTTC
CASSPTGFDSYNEQFF
>TRBJ1-2|TRBD1|TRBV27|-
TGTGCCAGCAGTAAGGACAGGGTCTATGGCTACACCTTC
CASSKDRVYGYTF
>TRBJ1-2|TRBD1|TRBV6-5|once
TGTGCCAGCAGTTACTCAGGGGGCGGGAAATATGGCTACACCTTC
CASSYSGGGKYGYTF
>TRBJ2-1|-|TRBV4-3|-
TGCGCCAGCAGCCAAGATACACAAAACAATGAGCAGTTCTTC
CASSQDTQNNEQFF
>TRBJ2-5|TRBD2|TRBV7-9|-
TGTGCCAGCAGCACTGGACTAGCGGGGCTCGAGACCCAGTACTTC
CASSTGLAGLETQYF
>TRBJ1-1|-|TRBV5-6|once
TGTGCCAGCAGCTTAGACAGAGAAGCTTTCTTT
CASSLDREAFF
>TRBJ1-5|TRBD1|TRBV7-9|-
TGTGCCAGCAGCTATGGGGACAGTCCTATATATCCCCAGCATTTT
CASSYGDSPIYPQHF
>TRBJ2-7|-|TRBV4-3|-
TGCGCCAGCAGCAGCGACAGGACCTACGAGCAGTACTTC
CASSSDRTYEQYF
>TRBJ2-5|TRBD1|TRBV13|-
TGTGCCAGCAGGCCACAGGGGGCGCCCGGGAAGACCCAGTACTTC
CASRPQGAPGKTQYF
>TRBJ1-5|-|TRBV9|-
TGTGCCAGCAGTCTTACACCCACTAATCAGCCCCAGCATTTT
CASSLTPTNQPQHF
>TRBJ2-3|TRBD2|TRBV7-2|-
TGTGGGGCGAGCGGGGGGGCCAAAGATACGCAGTATTTT
CGASGGAKDTQYF
>TRBJ2-1|-|TRBV11-2|-
TGTGCCAGCAGCTCCTACTCGGTGCGGGAGCAGTTCTTC
CASSSYSVREQFF
>TRBJ2-1|TRBD1|TRBV19|-
TGTGCCAGTAGTATTCAGGGGGCGGGCACCTACAATGAGCAGTTCTTC
CASSIQGAGTYNEQFF
>TRBJ1-4|-|TRBV2|-
TGTGCCAGCAGTGAGTCTCTACGAGGGATCCAAATCTTAAGTGAAAAACTGTTTTTT
CASSESLRGIQILSEKLFF
>TRBJ2-6|-|TRBV9|-
TGTGCCAGCAGCGTTCACAGGGATGGGGCCAACGTCCTGACTTTC
CASSVHRDGANVLTF
>TRBJ1-5|TRBD1|TRBV6-5|once
TGTGCCAGCAGTCGGACAGGGGGCGGTCCCCAGCATTTT
CASSRTGGGPQHF
>TRBJ1-2|TRBD1|TRBV27|-
TGTGCCAGCAGTTTCCTCCCGACAGGGGCCCACTATGGCTACACCTTC
CASSFLPTGAHYGYTF
>TRBJ2-1|TRBD2|TRBV7-9|-
TGTGCCAGCAGCCCTCCGAGCGGGGGCGTGGACAATGAGCAGTTCTTC
CASSPPSGGVDNEQFF
>TRBJ2-1|TRBD2|TRBV6-1|-
TGTGCCAGCGGACTAGGAGCGGGGAATGAGCAGTTCTTC
CASGLGAGNEQFF
>TRBJ1-1|-|TRBV7-9|few
TGTGCCAGCAGCCTCGGGTGGGGGGACGCTGAAGCTTTCTTT
CASSLGWGDAEAFF
>TRBJ1-2|TRBD1|TRBV28|-
TGTGCCAGCAGTTTACCCCGGACAGGGAACTATGGCTACACCTTC
CASSLPRTGNYGYTF
>TRBJ2-1|TRBD1|TRBV6-5|-
TGTGCCAGCAGCCGCAATACAGGGGCAGGCAATGAGCAGTTCTTC
CASSRNTGAGNEQFF
>TRBJ2-1|TRBD2|TRBV5-6|-
TGTGCCAGCAATAGCGGGGGAGCGGGGGGTGAGCAGTTCTTC
CASNSGGAGGEQFF
>TRBJ1-1|-|TRBV7-7|-
TGTGCCAGCAGCCGAACCCTCGACACTGAAGCTTTCTTT
CASSRTLDTEAFF
>TRBJ2-3|-|TRBV7-9|-
TGTGCCAGCAGCTTAGAAGACTTCAGGCTAGCCGCGTCAGATACGCAGTATTTT
CASSLEDFRLAASDTQYF
>TRBJ2-7|-|TRBV7-8|-
TGTGCCAGCAGCTTAGGCTACGGGATTACCTACGAGCAGTACTTC
CASSLGYGITYEQYF
>TRBJ2-2|TRBD1|TRBV9|few
TGTGCCAGCAGCGTAGGGGGACAGGGGTTCACCGGGGAGCTGTTTTTT
CASSVGGQGFTGELFF
>TRBJ1-1|-|TRBV5-4|-
TGTGCCAGCAGCCCAACCTCAGACTACACTGAAGCTTTCTTT
CASSPTSDYTEAFF
>TRBJ2-1|TRBD1|TRBV14|-
TGTGCCAGCAGCCAAGAAGGGGACAGGGGCCACAATGAGCAGTTCTTC
CASSQEGDRGHNEQFF
>TRBJ1-6|TRBD1|TRBV27|-
TGTGCCAGCAGTTTAACCATACAGGGGGCAGGGTCACCCCTCCACTTT
CASSLTIQGAGSPLHF
>TRBJ2-1|-|TRBV6-5|-
TGTGCCAGCAGTTACCCGGGGGCTAGCGGAGGGGAGCAGTTCTTC
CASSYPGASGGEQFF
>TRBJ1-4|TRBD1|TRBV27|-
TGTGCCAGCAGTTCAAGGGACAGCCTGAATGAAAAACTGTTTTTT
CASSSRDSLNEKLFF
>TRBJ1-2|TRBD1|TRBV7-8|-
TGTGCCAGCAGCTCCCGGGACAGGGGGCTGAGCTATGGCTACACCTTC
CASSSRDRGLSYGYTF
>TRBJ2-3|-|TRBV6-4|-
TGTGCCAGCAGTGCGGCGGCAGGGGCGGCAGATACGCAGTATTTT
CASSAAAGAADTQYF
>TRBJ2-3|-|TRBV13|-
TGTGCCAGCAGCTTAGTCTATGGGGCAGGGCGCACAGATACGCAGTATTTT
CASSLVYGAGRTDTQYF
>TRBJ2-2|TRBD2|TRBV9|-
TGTGCCAGCAGCGTAGAGAGCGGGGGGACCGGGGAGCTGTTTTTT
CASSVESGGTGELFF
>TRBJ2-2|TRBD1|TRBV19|-
TGTGCCAGTAAAACAGGGGAAGACACCGGGGAGCTGTTTTTT
CASKTGEDTGELFF
>TRBJ2-3|-|TRBV6-1|-
TGTGCCAGCAGTAAGGGGGGAGACAGTGATACGCAGTATTTT
CASSKGGDSDTQYF
>TRBJ2-7|TRBD2|TRBV7-2|-
TGTGCCAGCAGCTTAGGTCTGTCGGGGGGAGGGTACTTC
CASSLGLSGGGYF
>TRBJ2-3|-|TRBV7-9|once
TGTGCCAGCAGCCCCTGGACAGATACGCAGTATTTT
CASSPWTDTQYF
>TRBJ2-7|TRBD1|TRBV5-1|-
TGCGCCAGCAGTGATCCCGGGACAGGGATCTCCGAGCAGTACTTC
CASSDPGTGISEQYF
>TRBJ1-1|-|TRBV4-3|-
TGCGCCAGCAGCCAAGACAGGGAGACTGAAGCTTTCTTT
CASSQDRETEAFF